Listed here is a single TCR beta chain. Using immunoSEQ multiplex PCR, the repertoire was profiled, and TCRdb retains in-frame clones only, with some absent. The sample shows about 36,000 clones, 92% of them seen only once. Regarding time point: baseline, week 1 (first vaccination visit). Noted treatment: pre-vaccination baseline after standard-of-care therapy. The data are from a study of a mutant IDH1 vaccine in newly diagnosed glioma. As for the study in general: Antecedent treatment encompassed radiotherapy, temozolomide, or their combination; the majority received both.

This specimen consisted of PBMCs, obtained from a glioma patient treated with radiotherapy, temozolomide or both. The clonotype comes from a man between 18 and 35 years old with glioma.

CDR3 DNA sequence: TGCGCCAGCAGCCAAGATGGGGGACAGGGCAATTCACCCCTCCACTTT. It encodes CASSQDGGQGNSPLHF. The chain combines TRBV4-1 with TRBJ1-6; 9 bases are shared with TRBD1. Per the germline V gene, CDR1 is MGHRA and CDR2 is YSYEKL. Trimming removed 0 bases from V and 7 bases from J; junction bases left unmatched: 4. This CDR3 region has 16 residues.